A single sample is the source of the 25 T cell receptor beta chains below, sequenced in a study of blood T cell repertoires in COVID-19. Sequencing was performed with immunoSEQ multiplex PCR; in TCRdb, only in-frame clones are kept and a portion is missing. Of roughly 240,000 clones detected, 70% to 85% appear once; the ten largest clones hold approximately 2.4%. Material: peripheral blood. All receptors derive from a man in his forties or fifties who had recovered from COVID-19.

The V call is TRBV19, the J call TRBJ2-7, with TRBD2 identical over 10 bases. CDR1 is LNHDA and CDR2 is SQIVND in the germline V gene (reference sequence). This CDR3 is 15 amino acids long. The ends lost 6 bases at V and 3 bases at J; junction bases unmatched: 8. The CDR3 loop reads CASRPRTSGNYEQYF. Written as DNA, the CDR3 is TGTGCCAGTAGGCCGAGGACTAGCGGCAACTACGAGCAGTACTTC. The full variable domain, in which reference TRBV19 and TRBJ2-7 provide the parts outside the CDR3, is DGGITQSPKYLFRKEGQNVTLSCEQNLNHDAMYWYRQDPGQGLRLIYYSQIVNDFQKGDIAEGYSVSREKKESFPLTVTSAQKNPTAFYLCASRPRTSGNYEQYFGPGTRLTVT.

This chain connects TRBV10-3 to TRBJ2-7; D may be TRBD1 (6 bases). Germline V gene lookup returns CDR1 ENHRY and CDR2 SYGVKD. The length of the CDR3 is 15 residues. V was clipped by 3 bases and J by 7 bases, with 19 bases between them. CDR3: CAISDLLVSRGEQYF. CDR3 DNA: TGTGCCATCAGTGACCTACTAGTCTCCAGGGGAGAGCAGTACTTC.

The rearrangement links TRBV23-1 to TRBJ1-1; 7 bases are a match to TRBD1. TRBV23-1 is known as an ORF, though its function is uncertain. The CDR3 covers 16 residues. V was clipped by 0 bases and J by 1 base; unmatched bases: 5. This CDR3 is CASSQSKRQGNTEAFF. The CDR3 DNA follows: TGCGCCAGCAGTCAATCGAAGCGACAGGGGAACACTGAAGCTTTCTTT.

V usage is TRBV6-2 or TRBV6-3 and J usage is TRBJ2-6; maybe TRBD1 (5 bases). Trimming removed 2 bases from V and 2 bases from J, with 10 bases in between. CDR3 length equals 16 residues. CDR1 and CDR2 (germline): MNHEY, SVGEGT. Here the CDR3 DNA reads TGTGCCAGCAGTTACCAGGGTAGAGCTGGGGCCAACGTCCTGACTTTC. It yields the protein CASSYQGRAGANVLTF.

The count of this clone is one. The chain couples TRBV25-1 to TRBJ2-2; 7 nucleotides match TRBD1. CDR1 and CDR2 from the germline V gene are MGHDK and SYGVNS. J was trimmed by 6 bases and V by 4 bases; bases with no gene match: 5. The CDR3 loop spans 14 amino acids. The CDR3 nucleotides are TGTGCCAGCAGTGCGAGAGGGGGCCCCGGGGAGCTGTTTTTT. Encoded protein: CASSARGGPGELFF.

The chain carries TRBV7-2 and TRBJ2-2, with D perhaps TRBD2 (6 bases). CDR3 length: 14 residues. Trimming took 3 bases from V and 4 from J, leaving 9 bases between them. CDR1 SGHTA and CDR2 FQGNSA come from the germline V gene. The CDR3 reads CASSLTSRTGELFF. The CDR3 DNA reads as TGTGCCAGCAGCTTGACTAGTCGCACCGGGGAGCTGTTTTTT.

The chain employs TRBV6-2 or TRBV6-3 and TRBJ1-2, with TRBD1 matching 9 bases. In germline, CDR1 is MNHEY, CDR2 SVGEGT. J gave up 2 bases and V 4 bases, and 5 bases lay outside the gene matches. The CDR3 consists of 15 residues. The CDR3 protein is CASSSPGQGNYGYTF. DNA of the CDR3: TGTGCCAGCAGTTCTCCGGGACAGGGCAACTATGGCTACACCTTC.

The rearrangement uses TRBV6-6 and TRBJ1-3; 8 positions agree with TRBD1. The CDR3 extends over 15 amino acids. Trimming at V came to 5 bases and at J to 3 bases, leaving 6 bases not matched to a gene. Germline V gives CDR1 MNHNY, CDR2 SVGAGI (reference sequence). CDR3 in amino acids: CASSPQGALGNTIYF. Here the CDR3 DNA reads TGTGCCAGCAGTCCTCAGGGGGCGCTTGGAAACACCATATATTTT.

The CDR3 DNA is TGTGCCAGTAGAATTCTCTCTCAGGGATCGACTGAAGCTTTCTTT. It specifies CASRILSQGSTEAFF. The chain links TRBV19 to TRBJ1-1; the D gene is possibly TRBD1 (5 bases). The germline V gene has CDR1 LNHDA and CDR2 SQIVND (reference sequence). This CDR3 has 15 residues. The V end lost 6 bases, the J end lost 5 bases, and 19 bases lay between the germline ends.

This chain links TRBV11-2 with TRBJ2-7, with 8 nucleotides matching TRBD1. CDR1 and CDR2 from the germline V gene are SGHAT and FQNNGV. The trim removed 3 bases at V and 7 bases at J, leaving 8 bases unmatched. This CDR3 contains 14 residues. CDR3 residues: CASSLGQEWEEQYF. The CDR3 region has the DNA TGTGCCAGCAGCTTGGGACAGGAGTGGGAAGAGCAGTACTTC. Full variable domain (rest looked up from reference TRBV11-2 and TRBJ2-7): EAGVAQSPRYKIIEKRQSVAFWCNPISGHATLYWYQQILGQGPKLLIQFQNNGVVDDSQLPKDRFSAERLKGVDSTLKIQPAKLEDSAVYLCASSLGQEWEEQYFGPGTRLTVT.

This clone was recorded a few times. The chain recombines TRBV10-2 with TRBJ2-2; D is unclear. The germline V and J ends were trimmed by 6 bases and 3 bases, with 8 bases remaining between them. The CDR3 extends over 13 amino acids. Germline V gene lookup returns CDR1 WSHSY and CDR2 SAAADI. CDR3 residues: CASRFTDTGELFF. CDR3 coding DNA: TGCGCCAGCAGGTTTACGGACACCGGGGAGCTGTTTTTT.

The chain is built from TRBV5-1 and TRBJ1-1; D ambiguous. CDR1 is SGHRS and CDR2 is YFSETQ in the germline V gene. The CDR3 is made up of 13 amino acids. V was shortened by 4 bases and J by 5 bases, with 12 bases between the two germline ends. CDR3 residues: CASSPPTGTEAFF. CDR3 bases: TGCGCCAGCAGCCCCCCTACGGGGACTGAAGCTTTCTTT.

The chain recombines TRBV5-1 with TRBJ2-6, with 12 nucleotides matching TRBD1. In germline, CDR1 is SGHRS, CDR2 YFSETQ. The trim removed 0 bases at V and 4 bases at J, leaving 5 bases unmatched. This CDR3 is 18 amino acids long. The CDR3 sequence: CASSLGGTGGVGANVLTF. The CDR3 DNA sequence: TGCGCCAGCAGCTTGGGAGGGACAGGGGGCGTCGGGGCCAACGTCCTGACTTTC.

J is TRBJ1-3 and V is TRBV5-4; a weak D match, TRBD1 (5 bases). Trimming pared 9 bases from V and 0 bases from J, leaving 13 bases between. This CDR3 has 14 amino acids. From germline, CDR1 is SGHNT and CDR2 YYREEE (reference sequence). CDR3 loop: CAISEGDSGNTIYF. CDR3 nucleotides: TGTGCCATCTCGGAAGGGGACTCTGGAAACACCATATATTTT.

The chain recombines TRBV4-3 with TRBJ2-1; 11 bases align to TRBD2. This CDR3 has 19 amino acids. CDR1 and CDR2 (germline): LGHNA, YSLEER. With V trimmed by 2 bases and J by 7 bases, 16 bases remained unmatched. This chain's CDR3 is CASSQPRATSGAVRNEQFF. DNA of the CDR3: TGCGCCAGCAGCCAACCCAGGGCGACTAGCGGGGCGGTTAGGAATGAGCAGTTCTTC.

This clone was detected only a few times. This CDR3 is CASNINLSRGQGSQKLFF. In nucleotides, the CDR3 is TGTGCCAGTAATATTAATTTATCTCGGGGACAGGGCTCCCAAAAACTGTTTTTT. V is TRBV19 and J is TRBJ1-4, with 9 bases fitting TRBD1. Germline V CDR1 and CDR2: LNHDA, SQIVND (reference sequence). CDR3 length: 18 residues. Trimming at V came to 7 bases and at J to 9 bases, leaving 21 bases not matched to a gene.

This CDR3 reads CASSQGQGWQETQYF. The CDR3 DNA follows: TGTGCCAGCAGCCAAGGGCAGGGTTGGCAAGAGACCCAGTACTTC. The chain is built from TRBV14 and TRBJ2-5, with D maybe TRBD1 (5 bases). Trimming removed 1 base from V and 2 bases from J, with 11 bases in between. The CDR3 is 15 residues long. Per the germline V gene, CDR1 is SGHDN and CDR2 is FVKESK.

The rearrangement links TRBV7-9 to TRBJ1-6; D ambiguous. The germline gives CDR1 SEHNR, CDR2 FQNEAQ (reference sequence). V dropped 0 bases and J dropped 5 bases, with 11 bases sitting between them. The CDR3 spans 16 residues. The CDR3 DNA reads TGTGCCAGCAGCTTAGCGGCACCCGATGATAATTCACCCCTCCACTTT. Its protein product is CASSLAAPDDNSPLHF.

V and J are TRBV15 and TRBJ1-1; TRBD1 agrees at 7 bases. J lost 1 base, V lost 0 bases, and 17 bases had no gene match. Germline CDR1 reads LNHNV; CDR2 reads YYDKDF (reference sequence). The CDR3 has 20 amino acids. The CDR3 DNA is TGTGCCACCAGCAGAGAATCGGCGACAGGGCCGTTCATCGGGAACACTGAAGCTTTCTTT. Translated: CATSRESATGPFIGNTEAFF.

J is TRBJ1-2 and V is TRBV6-1; 11 nucleotides agree with TRBD1. CDR1 is MNHNS, CDR2 SASEGT, per germline. J was trimmed by 1 base and V by 1 base; bases with no gene match: 5. The CDR3 consists of 17 residues. In DNA form, the CDR3 reads TGTGCCAGCAGTGAAGGGACAGGGGGCCGCTTTAACTATGGCTACACCTTC. Amino acid sequence: CASSEGTGGRFNYGYTF.

This sequence joins TRBV2 and TRBJ1-2; TRBD1 might be the D (6 bases). The V gene lost 6 bases and the J gene lost 4 bases, with 12 bases spanning the gap. The CDR3 is made up of 13 amino acids. Germline V gene lookup returns CDR1 SNHLY and CDR2 FYNNEI. The chain's CDR3 is CASSPGQVYGYTF. The CDR3 DNA is TGTGCCAGCAGCCCGGGACAAGTCTATGGCTACACCTTC. Complete variable domain (other parts from reference TRBV2 and TRBJ1-2): EPEVTQTPSHQVTQMGQEVILRCVPISNHLYFYWYRQILGQKVEFLVSFYNNEISEKSEIFDDQFSVERPDGSNFTLKIRSTKLEDSAMYFCASSPGQVYGYTFGSGTRLTVV.

The V and J genes are TRBV2 and TRBJ2-1; no clear D gene. CDR1 is SNHLY, CDR2 FYNNEI, per germline. The germline V and J ends were trimmed by 6 bases and 3 bases, with 6 bases remaining between them. The CDR3 spans 12 residues. CDR3 loop: CASRPGYNEQFF. CDR3 coding DNA: TGTGCCAGCAGGCCCGGCTACAATGAGCAGTTCTTC.

This chain uses TRBV6-2 or TRBV6-3 with TRBJ1-6; 9 nucleotides align to TRBD1. The CDR3 loop spans 16 amino acids. J was trimmed by 10 bases and V by 4 bases; bases with no gene match: 11. Per germline, CDR1 MNHEY and CDR2 SVGEGT. CDR3: CASSLRSGTGSSPLHF. DNA for the CDR3: TGTGCCAGCAGTTTACGCTCCGGGACAGGGTCCTCACCCCTCCACTTT.

This clone was seen a single time. The V call is TRBV13, the J call TRBJ2-1; 9 bases line up with TRBD2. The V gene's germline CDR1 is PRHDT and CDR2 FYEKMQ (reference sequence). Unmatched junction bases numbered 7, after V lost 0 bases and J lost 4 bases. The CDR3 runs to 17 residues. The chain's CDR3 is CASSLGRPSGVYNEQFF. Written as DNA, the CDR3 is TGTGCCAGCAGCTTAGGCCGGCCTAGCGGGGTATACAATGAGCAGTTCTTC.

The genes are TRBV7-9 and TRBJ1-2; D is uncertain. The CDR3 is 12 residues long. V lost 4 bases, J lost 4 bases, and 7 bases lay in between. Germline V gives CDR1 SEHNR, CDR2 FQNEAQ (reference sequence). CDR3 sequence: CASSYGGYGYTF. The CDR3 region has the DNA TGTGCCAGCAGCTACGGAGGCTATGGCTACACCTTC. The entire variable domain, with the rest obtained from reference TRBV7-9 and TRBJ1-2, is as follows: DTGVSQNPRHKITKRGQNVTFRCDPISEHNRLYWYRQTLGQGPEFLTYFQNEAQLEKSRLLSDRFSAERPKGSFSTLEIQRTEQGDSAMYLCASSYGGYGYTFGSGTRLTVV.